This T cell receptor (beta chain) was observed in a study of OX40 agonist ivuxolimab in advanced cancers. Study information: Six ivuxolimab dose levels, 0.01 to 10 mg/kg, were given intravenously every 2 weeks. Study-level points and caveats: Low normalized T-cell clonal expansion was additionally recorded for some nonresponders. In CD8+ T cells, expanded clones were on average more numerous than in CD4+.

Profiling relied on immunoSEQ multiplex PCR, and the TCRdb table lists in-frame clones only, not all of them. The data hold about 70,000 clones, with roughly 89% observed a single time. Worth noting for this clone: As yet, its antigen is unknown.

Blood sampling took place at baseline, cycle 4 day 1, and cycle 7 day 1. Sequencing was performed on CD4+ or CD8+ T cells sorted from blood, taken in a trial of the OX40 agonist ivuxolimab. The source is an adult with an advanced solid tumor such as melanoma, head and neck, liver or kidney cancer.

CDR3 bases: TGTGCCAGCAGCTTAACCCCCTTGGAGACCCAGTACTTC. It is translated as CASSLTPLETQYF. The J gene is TRBJ2-5, the V gene TRBV7-9; D not resolved. This CDR3 region has 13 residues. Germline V gene sequence: CDR1 SEHNR, CDR2 FQNEAQ (reference sequence). Trimming left V 2 bases short and J 5 bases short, with 9 bases between.